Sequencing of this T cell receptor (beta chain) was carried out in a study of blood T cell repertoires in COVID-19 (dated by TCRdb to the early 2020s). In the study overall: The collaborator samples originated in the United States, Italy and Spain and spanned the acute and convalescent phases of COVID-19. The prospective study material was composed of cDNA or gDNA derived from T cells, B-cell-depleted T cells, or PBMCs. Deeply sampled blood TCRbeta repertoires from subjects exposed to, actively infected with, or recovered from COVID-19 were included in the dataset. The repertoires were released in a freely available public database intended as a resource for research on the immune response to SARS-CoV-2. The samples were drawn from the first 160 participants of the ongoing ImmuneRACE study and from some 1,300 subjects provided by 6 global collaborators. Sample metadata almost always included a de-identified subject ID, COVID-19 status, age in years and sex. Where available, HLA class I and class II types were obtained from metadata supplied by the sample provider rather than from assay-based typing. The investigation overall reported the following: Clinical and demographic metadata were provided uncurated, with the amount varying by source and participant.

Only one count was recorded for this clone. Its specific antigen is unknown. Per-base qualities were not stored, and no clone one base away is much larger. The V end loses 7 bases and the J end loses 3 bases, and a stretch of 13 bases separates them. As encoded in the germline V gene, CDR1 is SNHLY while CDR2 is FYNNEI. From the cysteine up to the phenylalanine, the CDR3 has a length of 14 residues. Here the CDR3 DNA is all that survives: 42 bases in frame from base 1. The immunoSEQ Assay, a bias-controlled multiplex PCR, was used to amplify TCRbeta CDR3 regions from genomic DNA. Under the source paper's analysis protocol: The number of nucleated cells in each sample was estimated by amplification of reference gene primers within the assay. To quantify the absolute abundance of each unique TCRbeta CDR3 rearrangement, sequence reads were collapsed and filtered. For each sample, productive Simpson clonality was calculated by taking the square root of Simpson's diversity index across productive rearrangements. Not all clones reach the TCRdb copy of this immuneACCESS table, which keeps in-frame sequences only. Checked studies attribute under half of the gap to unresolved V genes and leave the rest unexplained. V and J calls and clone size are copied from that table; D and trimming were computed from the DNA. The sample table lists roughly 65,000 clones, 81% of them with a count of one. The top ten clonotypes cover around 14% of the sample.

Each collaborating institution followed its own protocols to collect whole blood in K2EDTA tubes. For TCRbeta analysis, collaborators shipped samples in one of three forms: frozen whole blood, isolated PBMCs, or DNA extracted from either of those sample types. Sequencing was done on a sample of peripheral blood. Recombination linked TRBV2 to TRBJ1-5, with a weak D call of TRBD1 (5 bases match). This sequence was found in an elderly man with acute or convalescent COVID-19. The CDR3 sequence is CASKAGRNNQPQHF. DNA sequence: TGTGCCAGCAAAGCGGGACGGAACAATCAGCCCCAGCATTTT. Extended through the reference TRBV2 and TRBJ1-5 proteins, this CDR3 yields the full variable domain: EPEVTQTPSHQVTQMGQEVILRCVPISNHLYFYWYRQILGQKVEFLVSFYNNEISEKSEIFDDQFSVERPDGSNFTLKIRSTKLEDSAMYFCASKAGRNNQPQHFGDGTRLSIL.